Presented here are 14 T cell receptor beta chains from one specimen sequenced in a study of esophageal squamous cell carcinoma under preoperative chemotherapy. Time point described: after preoperative PTX-NDP chemotherapy. A single record per CDR3 protein comes from TCRdb applying MiXCR to the PCR reads. There are roughly 18,000 distinct CDR3 sequences in the sample; 46% occur only once, and about 29% lies in the top ten. Specimen collection occurred from a patient given preoperative chemotherapy. These receptors were collected from a human donor with esophageal squamous cell carcinoma. The donor label of this sample is uncertain.

This clonotype was counted ten times or more. The chain recombines TRBV11-3 with TRBJ2-1, with 10 bases aligning to TRBD1. With 4 bases clipped from V and 5 bases from J, the junction kept 5 bases outside the gene matches. The CDR3 has 15 residues. CDR1 is SGHNT, CDR2 YENEEA, per germline. The CDR3 nucleotides are TGTGCCAGCAGCTCAACGGGACAGGGGAACAATGAGCAGTTCTTC. Its translation: CASSSTGQGNNEQFF.

This clonotype was counted only a few times. This sequence joins TRBV7-2 and TRBJ2-3, with 7 bases identical to TRBD2. With V trimmed by 5 bases and J by 4 bases, 6 bases remained unmatched. Looked up from germline, CDR1 is SGHTA and CDR2 is FQGNSA. The CDR3 contains 14 residues. The CDR3 DNA reads as TGTGCCAGCAGCCCCGGGACTATAGCAGATACGCAGTATTTT. This sequence encodes CASSPGTIADTQYF.

About this clonotype: At one of its ends the junction is not consistent with the germline gene, which may arise from a read error. The chain uses TRBV7-6 and TRBJ2-5; maybe TRBD2 (7 bases). Per the germline V gene, CDR1 is SGHVS and CDR2 is FNYEAQ. The CDR3 has 16 residues. The CDR3: CASGGGGGGAPDTQYF. CDR3 DNA: TGTGCCAGCGGGGGGGGGGGGGGCGGGGCCCCAGATACGCAGTATTTC.

This clonotype was observed at least ten times. A much larger clone differs from this one at a single base, so this may be a read error. The V call is TRBV27, the J call TRBJ2-1; D is perhaps TRBD2 (7 bases). The better agreement between TRBJ2-7 and the DNA end casts doubt on the J call. The germline V gene encodes CDR1 MNHEY and CDR2 SMNVEV (reference sequence). The CDR3 length is 15 residues. The CDR3 here is CASSLGGTTSNEQYF. In DNA form, the CDR3 reads TGTGCCAGCAGCTTAGGGGGGACTACCTCCAATGAGCAGTACTTC.

This clonotype was observed a few times. The gene calls are TRBV7-2 and TRBJ2-3; D is ambiguous. V was pared by 0 bases and J by 1 base, with 5 bases between. Germline CDR1 SGHTA, CDR2 FQGNSA. This CDR3 region has 14 residues. CDR3 residues: CASSLALGTDTQYF. As DNA, the CDR3 is TGTGCCAGCAGCTTAGCCTTAGGCACAGATACGCAGTATTTT.

The V call is TRBV7-6, the J call TRBJ2-1, with D tentatively TRBD2 (5 bases). The V and J ends lost 5 bases and 10 bases respectively, with 24 bases between them. The CDR3 loop spans 16 amino acids. Per the germline V gene, CDR1 is SGHVS and CDR2 is FNYEAQ. CDR3 residues: CASSPFPRADDYEQFF. The CDR3 nucleotides are TGTGCCAGCAGCCCGTTCCCTCGTGCAGACGACTACGAGCAGTTCTTC.

There are many counts of this clonotype. The chain is built from TRBV7-2 and TRBJ2-5; 7 nucleotides align to TRBD2. The CDR3 spans 13 residues. Looked up from germline, CDR1 is SGHTA and CDR2 is FQGNSA. Trimming removed 5 bases from V and 7 bases from J; junction bases left unmatched: 7. CDR3 protein: CASSPYQRGTQYF. CDR3 DNA sequence: TGTGCCAGCAGCCCATACCAGCGGGGGACCCAGTACTTC.

The chain joins TRBV4-3 to TRBJ2-2; D call uncertain. CDR1 and CDR2 from the germline V gene are LGHNA and YSLEER. V was clipped by 0 bases and J by 1 base, with 6 bases between them. The CDR3 is made up of 15 amino acids. CDR3 loop: CASSQEGQNTGELFF. CDR3 in DNA: TGCGCCAGCAGCCAAGAGGGTCAGAACACCGGGGAGCTGTTTTTT.

This clonotype has more than one count but fewer than ten. In DNA form, the CDR3 reads TGTGCCAGCCTTCCAGGTACGGGTGACGAGCAGTACTTC. Amino acid sequence: CASLPGTGDEQYF. The V gene is TRBV12-3 or TRBV12-4, the J gene TRBJ2-7; D unresolved. Trimming removed 8 bases from V and 5 bases from J, with 16 bases in between. The CDR3 sequence is 13 residues long.

The V call is TRBV7-6, the J call TRBJ2-3, with 7 bases lining up with TRBD2. V trimming: 2 bases; J trimming: 5 bases; junction bases outside the gene matches: 7. CDR3 length equals 15 residues. Germline loops: CDR1 SGHVS, CDR2 FNYEAQ. CDR3 sequence reads: CASSLSSGGQDTQYF. CDR3 in DNA: TGTGCCAGCAGCTTATCCTCGGGAGGCCAAGATACGCAGTATTTT.

Only a few counts were recorded for this clonotype. V usage is TRBV19 and J usage is TRBJ2-3; TRBD2 matches 14 bases. The CDR3 runs to 18 residues. V lost 4 bases, J lost 0 bases, and 6 bases stayed unmatched. Germline CDR1 and CDR2: LNHDA and SQIVND (reference sequence). In nucleotides, the CDR3 is TGTGCCAGTAGTAAACGAAGGACTAGCGGGAGGAGCACAGATACGCAGTATTTT. This translates into CASSKRRTSGRSTDTQYF.

This sequence joins TRBV5-6 and TRBJ2-5; 14 nucleotides agree with TRBD2. The CDR3 is 16 residues long. The junction had 12 bases not matched to a gene; V was cut back by 3 bases and J by 11 bases. Germline assignment: CDR1 SGHDT and CDR2 YYEEEE. The CDR3 nucleotides read TGTGCCAGCAGCTCCGGGACTAGCGGGAGAAGGAATGAGCAGTACTTC. It is translated as CASSSGTSGRRNEQYF. The full variable domain, rest sourced from reference TRBV5-6 and TRBJ2-5, is DAGVTQSPTHLIKTRGQQVTLRCSPKSGHDTVSWYQQALGQGPQFIFQYYEEEERQRGNFPDRFSGHQFPNYSSELNVNALLLGDSALYLCASSSGTSGRRNEQYFGPGTRLLVL.

J is TRBJ2-1 and V is TRBV7-2; D perhaps matches TRBD1 (5 bases). The V and J ends lost 5 bases and 13 bases respectively, with 18 bases between them. The CDR3 has 13 residues. From germline, CDR1 is SGHTA and CDR2 FQGNSA. CDR3 region: CASSHPGMDIQFF. The DNA of the CDR3 is TGTGCCAGCAGCCACCCAGGGATGGACATTCAGTTCTTC.

This clonotype turned up a few times. V usage is TRBV6-5 and J usage is TRBJ2-1, with D unresolved. V lost 0 bases to trimming and J lost 0 bases, with 15 bases between them. CDR1 MNHEY and CDR2 SVGAGI come from the germline V gene. The CDR3 is 18 amino acids. This chain's CDR3 is CASSYSNARLSSYNEQFF. CDR3 in DNA: TGTGCCAGCAGTTACTCGAACGCCAGACTCAGCTCCTACAATGAGCAGTTCTTC.